The table lists the clone carrying this T cell receptor (beta chain) with a few counts. The CDR3 contains 13 residues. Per germline, CDR1 SGHVS and CDR2 FQNEAQ. Trimming pared 5 bases from V and 3 bases from J, leaving 8 bases between. TCRdb re-called the RT-PCR reads with MiXCR, one entry per CDR3 protein. The sample shows about 680,000 distinct CDR3 sequences, approximately 14% of them seen only once. The genes are TRBV7-8 and TRBJ1-5; D remains ambiguous. This TCR was recovered from a female donor in good health, serving as a healthy control. The material sequenced was memory CD4+ T cells from blood. The CDR3 protein is CASSPRTNQPQHF. CDR3 bases: TGTGCCAGCAGCCCACGAACCAATCAGCCCCAGCATTTT.